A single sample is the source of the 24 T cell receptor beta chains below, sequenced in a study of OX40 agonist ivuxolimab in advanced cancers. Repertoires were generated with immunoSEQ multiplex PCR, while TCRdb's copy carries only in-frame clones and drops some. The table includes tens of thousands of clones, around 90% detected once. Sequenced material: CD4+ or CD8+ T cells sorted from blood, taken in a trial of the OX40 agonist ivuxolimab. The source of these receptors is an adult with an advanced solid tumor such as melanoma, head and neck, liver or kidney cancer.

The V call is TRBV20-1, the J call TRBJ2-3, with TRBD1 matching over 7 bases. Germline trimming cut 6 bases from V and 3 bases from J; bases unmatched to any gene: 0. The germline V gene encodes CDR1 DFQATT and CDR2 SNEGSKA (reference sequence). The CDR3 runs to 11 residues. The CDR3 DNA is TGCAGTGCCAGGGGGACAGATACGCAGTATTTT. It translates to CSARGTDTQYF.

CDR3 residues: CASRLQGPDYGYTF. The CDR3 DNA is TGTGCCAGTAGACTGCAGGGGCCCGACTATGGCTACACCTTC. The chain has TRBV19 and TRBJ1-2; TRBD1 might be the D (6 bases). The CDR3 is made up of 14 amino acids. Germline V gene sequence: CDR1 LNHDA, CDR2 SQIVND (reference sequence). Deletions cut 6 bases from V and 3 bases from J, with 14 bases between. The full variable domain, completed using reference TRBV19 and TRBJ1-2, is DGGITQSPKYLFRKEGQNVTLSCEQNLNHDAMYWYRQDPGQGLRLIYYSQIVNDFQKGDIAEGYSVSREKKESFPLTVTSAQKNPTAFYLCASRLQGPDYGYTFGSGTRLTVV.

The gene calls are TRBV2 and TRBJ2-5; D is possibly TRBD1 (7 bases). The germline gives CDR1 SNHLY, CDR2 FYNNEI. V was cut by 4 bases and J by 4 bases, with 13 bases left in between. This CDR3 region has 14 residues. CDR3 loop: CASSARRGRETQYF. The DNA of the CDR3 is TGTGCCAGCAGTGCCCGGAGGGGGCGAGAGACCCAGTACTTC.

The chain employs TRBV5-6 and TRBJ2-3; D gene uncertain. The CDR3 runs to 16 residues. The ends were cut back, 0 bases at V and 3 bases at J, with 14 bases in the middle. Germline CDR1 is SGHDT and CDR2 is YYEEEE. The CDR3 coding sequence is TGTGCCAGCAGCTTGGAAGTAGGTCCGAGGACAGATACGCAGTATTTT. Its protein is CASSLEVGPRTDTQYF.

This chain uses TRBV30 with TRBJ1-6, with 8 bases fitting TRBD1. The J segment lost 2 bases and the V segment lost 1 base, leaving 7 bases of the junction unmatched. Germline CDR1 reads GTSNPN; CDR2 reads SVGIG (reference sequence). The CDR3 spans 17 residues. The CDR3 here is CAWSAGSQGAYNSPLHF. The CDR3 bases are TGTGCCTGGAGTGCCGGATCACAGGGGGCCTATAATTCACCCCTCCACTTT.

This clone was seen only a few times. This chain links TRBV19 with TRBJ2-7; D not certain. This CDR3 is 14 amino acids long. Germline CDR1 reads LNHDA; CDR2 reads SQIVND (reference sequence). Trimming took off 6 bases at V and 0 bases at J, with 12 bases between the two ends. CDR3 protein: CASRVTWDSYEQYF. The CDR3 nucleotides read TGTGCCAGTAGGGTAACGTGGGACTCCTACGAGCAGTACTTC.

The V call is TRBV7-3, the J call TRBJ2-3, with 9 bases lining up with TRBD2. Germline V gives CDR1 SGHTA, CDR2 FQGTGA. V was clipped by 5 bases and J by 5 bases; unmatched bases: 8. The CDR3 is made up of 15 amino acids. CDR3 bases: TGTGCCAGCAGCCAATCTAGCGGGGCGATAGATACGCAGTATTTT. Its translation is CASSQSSGAIDTQYF.

The CDR3 DNA reads TGTGCCAGCGGACAGGACAGGGGCAATCAGCCCCAGCATTTT. It specifies CASGQDRGNQPQHF. The chain links TRBV6-1 to TRBJ1-5; 8 bases match TRBD1. The CDR3 spans 14 residues. Per the germline V gene, CDR1 is MNHNS and CDR2 is SASEGT. V was pared by 8 bases and J by 2 bases, with 5 bases of the junction left unmatched.

The CDR3 sequence is CASSLEGASTQYF. The CDR3 bases are TGCGCCAGCAGCTTGGAGGGGGCCAGCACCCAGTACTTC. The V gene is TRBV5-1, the J gene TRBJ2-7; 7 bases agree with TRBD1. CDR3 size: 13 residues. The junction had 7 bases not matched to a gene; V was cut back by 0 bases and J by 10 bases. The germline V gene encodes CDR1 SGHRS and CDR2 YFSETQ.

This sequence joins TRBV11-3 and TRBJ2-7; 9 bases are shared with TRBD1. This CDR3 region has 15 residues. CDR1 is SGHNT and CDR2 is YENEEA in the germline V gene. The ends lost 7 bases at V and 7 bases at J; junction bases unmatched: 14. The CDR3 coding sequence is TGTGCCAGCACCTCCCCAACAGGGGGCGCGGGGGAGCAGTACTTC. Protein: CASTSPTGGAGEQYF. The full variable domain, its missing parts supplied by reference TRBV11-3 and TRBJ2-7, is EAGVVQSPRYKIIEKKQPVAFWCNPISGHNTLYWYLQNLGQGPELLIRYENEEAVDDSQLPKDRFSAERLKGVDSTLKIQPAELGDSAVYLCASTSPTGGAGEQYFGPGTRLTVT.

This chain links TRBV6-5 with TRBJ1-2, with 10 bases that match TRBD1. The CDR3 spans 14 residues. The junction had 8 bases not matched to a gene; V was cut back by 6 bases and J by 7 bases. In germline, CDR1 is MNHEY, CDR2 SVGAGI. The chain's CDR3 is CASRTQDRGVGYTF. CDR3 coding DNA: TGTGCCAGCAGAACCCAGGACAGGGGGGTTGGCTACACCTTC.

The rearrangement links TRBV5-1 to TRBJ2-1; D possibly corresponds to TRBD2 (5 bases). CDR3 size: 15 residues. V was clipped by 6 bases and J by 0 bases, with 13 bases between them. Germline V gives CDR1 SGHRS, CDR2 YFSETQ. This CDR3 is CASKTPGSSYNEQFF. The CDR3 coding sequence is TGCGCCAGCAAGACTCCGGGGAGCTCCTACAATGAGCAGTTCTTC.

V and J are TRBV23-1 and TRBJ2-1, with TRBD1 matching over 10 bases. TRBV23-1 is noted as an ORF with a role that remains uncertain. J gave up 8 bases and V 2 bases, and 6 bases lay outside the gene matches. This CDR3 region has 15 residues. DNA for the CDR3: TGCGCCAGCAGTCAAGACAGGGGGCAAGGGCATGAGCAGTTCTTC. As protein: CASSQDRGQGHEQFF.

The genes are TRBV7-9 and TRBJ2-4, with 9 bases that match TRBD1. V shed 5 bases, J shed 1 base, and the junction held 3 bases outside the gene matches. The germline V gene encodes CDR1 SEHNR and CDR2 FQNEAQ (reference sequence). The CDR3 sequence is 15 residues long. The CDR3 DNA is TGTGCCAGCAGCCCACAGGGGGCCGCCAAAAACATTCAGTACTTC. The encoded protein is CASSPQGAAKNIQYF.

CDR3 sequence (DNA): TGTGCCATCAGTGAGTCCGGGGGTGACTTGGGCTACACCTTC. It codes for CAISESGGDLGYTF. The rearrangement links TRBV10-3 to TRBJ1-2; perhaps TRBD1 as D (5 bases). CDR3 length equals 14 residues. The germline V and J ends were trimmed by 0 bases and 8 bases, with 13 bases remaining between them. Germline lookup yields CDR1 ENHRY and CDR2 SYGVKD.

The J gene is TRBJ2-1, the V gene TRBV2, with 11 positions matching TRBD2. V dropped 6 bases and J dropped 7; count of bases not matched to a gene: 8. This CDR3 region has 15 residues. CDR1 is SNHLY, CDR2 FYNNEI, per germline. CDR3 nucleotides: TGTGCCAGCAGGGAAACTAGCGGGAGTAGTAATGAGCAGTTCTTC. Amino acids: CASRETSGSSNEQFF.

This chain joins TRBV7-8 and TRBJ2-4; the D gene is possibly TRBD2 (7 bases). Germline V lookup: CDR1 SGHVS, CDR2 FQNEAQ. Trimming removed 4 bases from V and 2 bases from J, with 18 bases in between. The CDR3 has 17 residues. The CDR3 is CASSSRGGRASKNIQYF. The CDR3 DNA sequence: TGTGCCAGCAGCTCCCGAGGGGGGAGGGCCTCCAAAAACATTCAGTACTTC. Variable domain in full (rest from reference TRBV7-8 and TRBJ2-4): GAGVSQSPRYKVAKRGQDVALRCDPISGHVSLFWYQQALGQGPEFLTYFQNEAQLDKSGLPSDRFFAERPEGSVSTLKIQRTQQEDSAVYLCASSSRGGRASKNIQYFGAGTRLSVL.

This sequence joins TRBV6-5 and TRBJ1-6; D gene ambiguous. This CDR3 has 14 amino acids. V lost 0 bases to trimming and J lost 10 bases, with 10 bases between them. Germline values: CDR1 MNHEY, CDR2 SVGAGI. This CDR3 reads CASSYSVTTSPLHF. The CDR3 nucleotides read TGTGCCAGCAGTTACTCGGTAACTACGTCACCCCTCCACTTT.

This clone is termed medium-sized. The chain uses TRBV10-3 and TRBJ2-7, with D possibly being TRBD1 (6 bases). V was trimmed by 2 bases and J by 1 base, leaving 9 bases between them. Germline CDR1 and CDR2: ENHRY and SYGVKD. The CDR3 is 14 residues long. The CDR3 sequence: CAISEGGASYEQYF. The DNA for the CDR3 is TGTGCCATCAGTGAGGGGGGCGCTTCCTACGAGCAGTACTTC.

This CDR3 is CASSLAGGGGQNEQFF. In nucleotides, the CDR3 is TGCGCCAGCAGCTTGGCCGGGGGGGGCGGCCAAAATGAGCAGTTCTTC. The rearrangement joins TRBV5-1 to TRBJ2-1; 8 bases line up with TRBD2. V gave up 0 bases and J gave up 7 bases; unmatched junction bases: 9. The CDR3 covers 16 residues. Germline CDR1 SGHRS, CDR2 YFSETQ. The full variable domain, in which reference TRBV5-1 and TRBJ2-1 provide the parts outside the CDR3, is KAGVTQTPRYLIKTRGQQVTLSCSPISGHRSVSWYQQTPGQGLQFLFEYFSETQRNKGNFPGRFSGRQFSNSRSEMNVSTLELGDSALYLCASSLAGGGGQNEQFFGPGTRLTVL.

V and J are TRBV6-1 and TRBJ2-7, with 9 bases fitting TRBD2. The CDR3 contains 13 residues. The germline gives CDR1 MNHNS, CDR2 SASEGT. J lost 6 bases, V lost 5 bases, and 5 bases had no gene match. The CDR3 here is CASSQGRGGEQYF. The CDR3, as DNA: TGTGCCAGCAGTCAAGGGCGGGGGGGCGAGCAGTACTTC.

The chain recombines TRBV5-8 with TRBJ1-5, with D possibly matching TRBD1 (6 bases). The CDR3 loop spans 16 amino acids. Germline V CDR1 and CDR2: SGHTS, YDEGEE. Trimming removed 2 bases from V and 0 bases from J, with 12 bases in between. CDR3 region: CASSLLQGYSNQPQHF. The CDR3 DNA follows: TGTGCCAGCAGCTTACTACAGGGATATAGCAATCAGCCCCAGCATTTT.

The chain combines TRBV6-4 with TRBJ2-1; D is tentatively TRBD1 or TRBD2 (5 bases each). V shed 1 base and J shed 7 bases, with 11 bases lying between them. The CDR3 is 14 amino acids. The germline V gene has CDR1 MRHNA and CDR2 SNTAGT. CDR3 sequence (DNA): TGTGCCAGCAGTGACTACTTGGGGACGAATGAGCAGTTCTTC. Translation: CASSDYLGTNEQFF.

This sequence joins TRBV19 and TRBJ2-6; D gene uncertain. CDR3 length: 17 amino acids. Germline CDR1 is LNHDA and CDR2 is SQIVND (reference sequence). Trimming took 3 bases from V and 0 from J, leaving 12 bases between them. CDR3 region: CASSISLASSGANVLTF. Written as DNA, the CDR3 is TGTGCCAGTAGTATCTCCCTGGCATCCTCTGGGGCCAACGTCCTGACTTTC.